A selection of T cell receptor beta chains follows, all from one sample in a study of shared clonotypes between healthy human individuals. Some clones are missing from TCRdb's copy, which holds only in-frame ones; the method was immunoSEQ multiplex PCR. The data show roughly 2.1 million clones, 85% to 95% seen once. Sequences were obtained from naive CD8+ T cells from PBMCs. These receptors all come from a man aged 18 to 30 in good health. Some clones in this sample may be carry-over from other donors' samples. Each CDR3 is given with its conserved first and last residue. D genes are given only for firm matches. Not all rows give a size; the values are once, few, many and, for expanded clones, a class.

d_gene,v_gene,len,j_gene,abundance,CDR3nt,CDR3aa
TRBD2,TRBV11-2,17,TRBJ2-1,.,TGTGCCAGCAGCTTCCCCACTAGCGGAACGGGCTACAATGAGCAGTTCTTC,CASSFPTSGTGYNEQFF
.,TRBV9,15,TRBJ1-3,once,TGTGCCAGCAGCCCTCCGTGGGAGAATGGAAACACCATATATTTT,CASSPPWENGNTIYF
.,TRBV29-1,14,TRBJ1-1,.,TGCAGCGCCGGGGACCCAACAGGGAACACTGAAGCTTTCTTT,CSAGDPTGNTEAFF
TRBD1,TRBV29-1,13,TRBJ1-2,.,TGCAGCGTTGGTGGGACAGGGACCTATGGCTACACCTTT,CSVGGTGTYGYTF
TRBD1,TRBV27,16,TRBJ2-7,.,TGTGCCAGCAGTACCTTGACAGGGGGCCCTCTCTACGAGCAGTACTTC,CASSTLTGGPLYEQYF
.,TRBV7-9,15,TRBJ2-1,.,TGTGCCAGCAGCTTGGAACCCCCGGGGTACAATGAGCAGTTCTTC,CASSLEPPGYNEQFF
TRBD2,TRBV9,15,TRBJ2-1,.,TGTGCCAGCAGCCAGAGCGGGAGTGCGAACAATGAGCAGTTCTTC,CASSQSGSANNEQFF
TRBD1,TRBV5-6,14,TRBJ1-2,.,TGTGCCAGCAGCTTGGGACAGGGAAACTATGGCTACACCTTC,CASSLGQGNYGYTF
.,TRBV19,15,TRBJ1-1,.,TGTGCCAGTAGCCAAAAAAACTTGGACTGGGAGGGAGCTTTCTTT,CASSQKNLDWEGAFF
TRBD1,TRBV29-1,15,TRBJ2-1,.,TGCAGCGTTGGGGCGATCCGGGACAGGGGTAATGAGCAGTTCTTC,CSVGAIRDRGNEQFF
.,TRBV30,12,TRBJ1-3,many,TGTGCCTGGAAGGGGACTGGAAACACCATATATTTT,CAWKGTGNTIYF
.,TRBV7-8,14,TRBJ1-5,.,TGTGCCAGCAGCTTACCCGGGAGATATCAGCCCCAGCATTTT,CASSLPGRYQPQHF
TRBD1,TRBV27,15,TRBJ2-5,.,TGTGCCAGCAGTTTAGGGACAGGGGGCGCGGAGACCCAGTACTTC,CASSLGTGGAETQYF
.,TRBV9,11,TRBJ1-2,.,TGTGCCAGCAGCCAGTCCAGAGGCTACACCTTC,CASSQSRGYTF
.,TRBV4-1,18,TRBJ2-7,.,TGCGCCAGCAGCCAAGATCGGAAAGGGGAGACAGACTCCTACGAGCAGTACTTC,CASSQDRKGETDSYEQYF
TRBD1,TRBV27,14,TRBJ2-5,.,TGTGCCAGCACCAGGACAGGGGGCATGGAGACCCAGTACTTC,CASTRTGGMETQYF
TRBD1,TRBV28,14,TRBJ2-3,.,TGTGCCAGCAGTTATGGACAGGTGACAGATACGCAGTATTTT,CASSYGQVTDTQYF
.,TRBV6-1,10,TRBJ1-2,.,TGTGCCAGCAGACTTTATGGCTACACCTTC,CASRLYGYTF
TRBD2,TRBV11-2,16,TRBJ2-5,.,TGTGCCAGCAGCTTGAGTAGCGGGAGGGTTCGCGAGACCCAGTACTTC,CASSLSSGRVRETQYF
TRBD1,TRBV2,14,TRBJ2-7,.,TGTGCCAGCAGTGCGGACAGGGGGTTCTACGAGCAGTACTTC,CASSADRGFYEQYF
.,TRBV4-1,15,TRBJ1-1,.,TGCGCCAGCAGCCAACAACAGGTTATGAACACTGAAGCTTTCTTT,CASSQQQVMNTEAFF
.,TRBV5-4,16,TRBJ2-1,.,TGTGCCAGCAGCCCGGCCAACAGTTCAACCTACAATGAGCAGTTCTTC,CASSPANSSTYNEQFF
.,TRBV15,13,TRBJ2-5,.,TGTGCCACCAGCAGTTACAGGGAAGAGACCCAGTACTTC,CATSSYREETQYF
TRBD2,TRBV9,19,TRBJ2-2,.,TGTGCCAGCAGCGTAGCTACTATGGGGGGGAACGCGAACACCGGGGAGCTGTTTTTT,CASSVATMGGNANTGELFF
.,TRBV28,14,TRBJ2-7,once,TGTGCCAGCAGCTCACCCGGCTCCCCCTACGAGCAGTACTTC,CASSSPGSPYEQYF
TRBD2,TRBV27,16,TRBJ2-7,.,TGTGCCAGCAGTTTACGACCCCCGGGGGGGCGGGACGAGCAGTACTTC,CASSLRPPGGRDEQYF
.,TRBV7-9,15,TRBJ2-2,.,TGTGCCAGCAGCTTAGCGAATCCAGGGTCCGGGGAGCTGTTTTTT,CASSLANPGSGELFF
TRBD2,TRBV7-9,16,TRBJ2-2,.,TGTGCCAGCAGCCCAGGACTAGCGGTGAACACCGGGGAGCTGTTTTTT,CASSPGLAVNTGELFF
TRBD2,TRBV29-1,15,TRBJ2-1,.,TGCAGCCTGGGGGCGGGAGGACCATCCTACAATGAGCAGTTCTTC,CSLGAGGPSYNEQFF
TRBD2,TRBV9,16,TRBJ2-1,once,TGTGCCAGCAGCCCGTGGCTGCGGGAGGCGTATAATGAGCAGTTCTTC,CASSPWLREAYNEQFF
.,TRBV5-8,14,TRBJ2-5,.,TGTGCCAGCAGCTCACCAGCGAGCCAAGAGACCCAGTACTTC,CASSSPASQETQYF
TRBD1,TRBV28,13,TRBJ2-7,.,TGTGCCAGCAGGACAGGGAAAAGAAACGAGCAGTACTTC,CASRTGKRNEQYF
TRBD2,TRBV5-1,14,TRBJ2-7,.,TGCGCCAGCAGCTTGGTCGGGAGGGCCAACGAGCAGTACTTC,CASSLVGRANEQYF
.,TRBV9,16,TRBJ1-1,.,TGTGCCAGCAGCAAGTGGGGGGGACTGCTGAACACTGAAGCTTTCTTT,CASSKWGGLLNTEAFF
.,TRBV6-1,17,TRBJ2-1,.,TGTGCCAGCAGTGAGTTGGGGGGAGGCCCAGGAGTCAATGAGCAGTTCTTC,CASSELGGGPGVNEQFF
TRBD1,TRBV28,18,TRBJ2-7,.,TGTGCCAGCAGTCGAAATCATAGACAGGGGGCCGACCTCTACGAGCAGTACTTC,CASSRNHRQGADLYEQYF
.,TRBV10-3,12,TRBJ1-1,.,TGTGCCACCTTGGATGCGAACACTGAAGCTTTCTTT,CATLDANTEAFF
TRBD1,TRBV6-1,17,TRBJ2-2,.,TGTGCCAGCAGTGAAGAGCCGGGACAGGGGAACACCGGGGAGCTGTTTTTT,CASSEEPGQGNTGELFF
.,TRBV5-6,14,TRBJ2-7,.,TGTGCCAGCAGCTTGACCGGGTTCTCCTACGAGCAGTACTTC,CASSLTGFSYEQYF
.,TRBV7-9,16,TRBJ2-5,.,TGTGCCAGCAGCTTATCGGGGCTAGCGAGTGGGGAGACCCAGTACTTC,CASSLSGLASGETQYF
.,TRBV6-5,15,TRBJ2-5,.,TGTGCCAGCAGTGGGGACTGGGGAGTACAAGAGACCCAGTACTTC,CASSGDWGVQETQYF
.,TRBV7-8,15,TRBJ1-2,.,TGTGCCAGCAGCGCCTACAGGACAGCTAACTATGGCTACACCTTC,CASSAYRTANYGYTF
.,TRBV7-9,17,TRBJ2-2,.,TGTGCCAGCAGCTTAGGAGGCGGGGGCACGAACACCGGGGAGCTGTTTTTT,CASSLGGGGTNTGELFF
TRBD1,TRBV15,14,TRBJ1-5,.,TGTGCCACCAGACCGGACAGGGGTGGTCAGCCCCAGCATTTT,CATRPDRGGQPQHF
TRBD1,TRBV7-2,15,TRBJ1-3,.,TGTGCCAGCAGCTTAGATGGAGGGGGCATATACACCATATATTTT,CASSLDGGGIYTIYF
.,TRBV6-6,11,TRBJ2-1,.,TGTGCCAGCAGTTGGACTAATGAGCAGTTCTTC,CASSWTNEQFF
.,TRBV27,15,TRBJ1-1,.,TGTGCCAGCAGTTTATCGGCGGGAACGGGTACTGAAGCTTTCTTT,CASSLSAGTGTEAFF
.,TRBV16,15,TRBJ2-6,.,TGTGCCAGCAGCCCTCAGGGTATTGGGGCCAACGTCCTGACTTTC,CASSPQGIGANVLTF
TRBD2,TRBV6-1,15,TRBJ2-1,.,TGTGCCAGCAGCGAGGGACTAGCGGACCACAATGAGCAGTTCTTC,CASSEGLADHNEQFF
.,TRBV9,17,TRBJ2-1,once,TGTGCCAGCAGCGTAGCTGGGGACCCGAGCTCCTACAATGAGCAGTTCTTC,CASSVAGDPSSYNEQFF
.,TRBV5-8,16,TRBJ1-1,.,TGTGCCAGCAGCTTGCGAGGGAAGGTGATGAACACTGAAGCTTTCTTT,CASSLRGKVMNTEAFF
.,TRBV6-1,17,TRBJ2-7,.,TGTGCCAGCAGTGAGAGGGAACCCAGGGGCAGCCTCTACGAGCAGTACTTC,CASSEREPRGSLYEQYF
TRBD2,TRBV4-3,16,TRBJ2-1,.,TGCGCCAGCAGCTCCCCGACTAGCGCAATGGGGAATGAGCAGTTCTTC,CASSSPTSAMGNEQFF
.,TRBV7-9,16,TRBJ2-3,.,TGTGCCAGCAGCCCAGGGAGGGGGGAACAAGGGTATACGCAGTATTTT,CASSPGRGEQGYTQYF
.,TRBV27,15,TRBJ2-4,.,TGTGCCAGCACGCCTGGGGGGATAGCCAAAAACATTCAGTACTTC,CASTPGGIAKNIQYF
.,TRBV4-1,14,TRBJ2-1,.,TGCGCCAGCAGCCCCCCATGGTTTCCGGGGATGCAGTTCTTC,CASSPPWFPGMQFF
TRBD1,TRBV7-9,14,TRBJ1-4,.,TGTGCCAGCAGTGCCGGGACAGCAATGAAAGGGCTGTTTTTT,CASSAGTAMKGLFF